A single sample gave rise to the 26 T cell receptor beta chains below, sequenced in a study of a mutant IDH1 vaccine in newly diagnosed glioma. Indicated time point: week 47, end of study. Vaccination used 300 ug of mutant IDH1 20-mer peptide per dose, with topical imiquimod. Sequenced by immunoSEQ multiplex PCR; TCRdb stores in-frame clones only, minus some. The sample consists of fewer than 95,000 clones, 81% of them appearing once. Antigen specificity for these receptors is unknown. Here the sequenced sample was PBMCs, taken from a glioma patient whose treatment included an IDH1 peptide vaccine. The source of these receptors is a man aged 35-49 years with glioma.

This clone was picked up one time. The chain recombines TRBV19 with TRBJ1-2, with a possible D match to TRBD1 (6 bases). This CDR3 region has 11 residues. V lost 4 bases and J 13 bases, leaving 13 bases between the germline ends. CDR1 and CDR2 (germline): LNHDA, SQIVND (reference sequence). The CDR3 DNA is TGTGCCAGTAGTACCGGACAGCGCAGCACCTTC. Its translation: CASSTGQRSTF.

This clone has just a few counts. This chain connects TRBV10-3 to TRBJ1-2, with TRBD1 matching 8 bases. The CDR3 is made up of 12 amino acids. V shed 10 bases and J 2 bases; nucleotides not matched to a gene: 3. Germline assignment: CDR1 ENHRY and CDR2 SYGVKD. The CDR3 DNA follows: TGTGCCACGGGACAGGCCAACTATGGCTACACCTTC. It specifies CATGQANYGYTF.

This sequence joins TRBV7-8 and TRBJ1-5, with 7 bases matching TRBD1. With V trimmed by 3 bases and J by 6 bases, 2 bases remained unmatched. The germline gives CDR1 SGHVS, CDR2 FQNEAQ. The CDR3 runs 13 residues. The CDR3 region has the DNA TGTGCCAGCAGCTTTTACAGGGGTCAGCCCCAGCATTTT. Its translation is CASSFYRGQPQHF.

The chain uses TRBV5-5 and TRBJ1-3, with D uncertain. The germline CDR1 and CDR2 sequences are SGHKS and YYEKEE (reference sequence). The CDR3 totals 12 residues. Trimming stripped 0 bases from V and 4 bases from J, with 2 bases between. The chain's CDR3 is CASSLAGNTIYF. The CDR3 DNA reads as TGTGCCAGCAGCTTGGCCGGAAACACCATATATTTT.

This rearrangement joins TRBV2 to TRBJ1-1, with 9 positions matching TRBD1. The V and J ends lost 10 bases and 5 bases, in that order; junction bases with no gene match: 8. The germline V gene encodes CDR1 SNHLY and CDR2 FYNNEI. CDR3 length equals 13 residues. The CDR3 DNA reads TGTGCCACTATCCGGGACAGGGCGACTGAAGCTTTCTTT. Translating gives CATIRDRATEAFF.

The chain joins TRBV6-6 to TRBJ1-1; the D gene is possibly TRBD1 (5 bases). The germline V and J ends were trimmed by 0 bases and 5 bases, with 10 bases remaining between them. Germline CDR1 and CDR2: MNHNY and SVGAGI (reference sequence). The CDR3 spans 14 residues. Here the CDR3 DNA reads TGTGCCAGCAGTTACTCATGGGGGAGTACTGAAGCTTTCTTT. Translated: CASSYSWGSTEAFF.

The chain couples TRBV5-1 to TRBJ1-2, with 7 bases matching TRBD1. Germline CDR1 SGHRS, CDR2 YFSETQ. The CDR3 covers 12 residues. The ends lost 4 bases at V and 8 bases at J; junction bases unmatched: 5. The CDR3 sequence: CASSQQGKGYTF. CDR3 DNA sequence: TGCGCCAGCAGCCAACAGGGGAAAGGCTACACCTTC.

The chain employs TRBV2 and TRBJ1-4, with D perhaps matching TRBD1 (6 bases). Per germline, CDR1 SNHLY and CDR2 FYNNEI. This CDR3 is built from 14 residues. Trimming cost V 3 bases and J 7 bases, with 12 bases left between them. CDR3 sequence (DNA): TGTGCCAGCAGTGATCTGGGGGCCAGTGAAAAACTGTTTTTT. Its translation is CASSDLGASEKLFF.

This clone was detected many times. The CDR3: CASSDQGGYYGYTF. The CDR3 region has the DNA TGTGCCAGCAGTGACCAGGGGGGGTACTATGGCTACACCTTC. The chain carries TRBV28 and TRBJ1-2, with 7 bases that match TRBD1. This CDR3 spans 14 amino acids. J lost 3 bases, V lost 5 bases, and 6 bases had no gene match. Germline CDR1 and CDR2: MDHEN and SYDVKM.

The J gene is TRBJ2-1, the V gene TRBV7-6; a possible D gene is TRBD2 (5 bases). CDR3 size: 13 residues. Deletions cut 6 bases from V and 0 bases from J, with 6 bases between. CDR1 SGHVS and CDR2 FNYEAQ come from the germline V gene. Written as DNA, the CDR3 is TGTGCCAGCAGGGGGAGCTCCTACAATGAGCAGTTCTTC. Translating gives CASRGSSYNEQFF.

CDR3 in DNA: TGTGCCAGCAGCTTCCAACCGGGACCCTACGGAGCTTTCTTT. As protein: CASSFQPGPYGAFF. The gene calls are TRBV5-8 and TRBJ1-1; tentatively, D is TRBD1 (5 bases). Germline loops: CDR1 SGHTS, CDR2 YDEGEE. The CDR3 spans 14 residues. Trimming stripped 2 bases from V and 10 bases from J, with 18 bases between.

The rearrangement joins TRBV5-6 to TRBJ2-5, with D unclear. The J call may be in error: the DNA end matches TRBJ2-7 better. Germline CDR1 is SGHDT and CDR2 is YYEEEE. The CDR3 covers 14 residues. This CDR3 is CASSPGGENYEQYF. For the CDR3, the DNA is TGTGCCAGCAGCCCCGGCGGAGAAAACTACGAGCAGTACTTC.

V gene TRBV4-2 combines with J gene TRBJ1-6, with D unclear. The CDR3 has 14 residues. V dropped 3 bases and J dropped 3 bases, with 6 bases sitting between them. Germline V gives CDR1 LGHNA, CDR2 YNFKEQ. This CDR3 is CASSQGYYNSPLHF. The DNA of the CDR3 is TGTGCCAGCAGCCAGGGATACTATAATTCACCCCTCCACTTT.

The J gene is TRBJ1-2, the V gene TRBV5-4, with D possibly being TRBD1 (6 bases). CDR1 and CDR2 from the germline V gene are SGHNT and YYREEE (reference sequence). V shed 1 base and J shed 4 bases, with 11 bases lying between them. The CDR3 sequence is 14 residues long. The CDR3 region is CASSLSQGSYGYTF. The CDR3 nucleotides are TGTGCCAGCAGCTTGAGTCAGGGGAGCTATGGCTACACCTTC.

Only one count was recorded for this clone. The gene calls are TRBV5-5 and TRBJ1-5; 7 nucleotides agree with TRBD1. The germline V gene encodes CDR1 SGHKS and CDR2 YYEKEE (reference sequence). J lost 0 bases, V lost 4 bases, and 4 bases had no gene match. The CDR3 has 15 residues. The CDR3 loop reads CASSMDRYSNQPQHF. CDR3 in DNA: TGTGCCAGCAGCATGGACAGGTATAGCAATCAGCCCCAGCATTTT.

This chain links TRBV10-3 with TRBJ1-2; tentatively, D is TRBD1 (6 bases). V was shortened by 3 bases and J by 5 bases, with 13 bases between the two germline ends. The CDR3 extends over 14 amino acids. Looked up from germline, CDR1 is ENHRY and CDR2 is SYGVKD. Here the CDR3 DNA reads TGTGCCATCAGTGACGGGACACAAGCTTATGGCTACACCTTC. As protein: CAISDGTQAYGYTF.

The rearrangement links TRBV29-1 to TRBJ2-3; tentative D call: TRBD1 (6 bases). This CDR3 has 14 residues. V shed 7 bases and J shed 2 bases, with 16 bases lying between them. Looked up from germline, CDR1 is SQVTM and CDR2 is ANQGSEA. The CDR3 nucleotides are TGCAGCGCGCCCAGGACAGAGACCACAGATACGCAGTATTTT. It yields the protein CSAPRTETTDTQYF.

This chain uses TRBV5-1 with TRBJ1-4; D gene unclear. Germline values: CDR1 SGHRS, CDR2 YFSETQ. The CDR3 contains 14 residues. V lost 1 base and J lost 7, with 11 bases in between. The CDR3 loop reads CASSLLTDSEKLFF. The CDR3 bases are TGCGCCAGCAGCTTGTTAACAGATTCTGAAAAACTGTTTTTT.

This rearrangement joins TRBV7-2 to TRBJ1-3; D uncertain. Trimming took off 1 base at V and 8 bases at J, with 9 bases between the two ends. This CDR3 has 13 residues. Germline loops: CDR1 SGHTA, CDR2 FQGNSA. The CDR3 protein is CASSLGWGDTIYF. The CDR3 DNA sequence: TGTGCCAGCAGCTTAGGGTGGGGTGACACCATATATTTT.

This rearrangement joins TRBV27 to TRBJ2-7; 9 bases are shared with TRBD2. With V trimmed by 4 bases and J by 1 base, 2 bases remained unmatched. The CDR3 contains 14 residues. The germline CDR1 and CDR2 sequences are MNHEY and SMNVEV (reference sequence). The CDR3 is CASSSGLASYEQYF. CDR3 DNA sequence: TGTGCCAGCAGTTCGGGACTAGCATCCTACGAGCAGTACTTC.

This CDR3 is CSARVQNIQYF. For the CDR3, the DNA is TGCAGTGCTAGAGTTCAAAACATTCAGTACTTC. This chain uses TRBV20-1 with TRBJ2-4, with no clear D. Germline V gene sequence: CDR1 DFQATT, CDR2 SNEGSKA (reference sequence). The V and J ends lost 1 base and 5 bases respectively, with 3 bases between them. This CDR3 has 11 residues.

The chain is built from TRBV2 and TRBJ1-5, with D unresolved. The CDR3 covers 14 residues. Trimming shortened V by 6 bases and J by 0 bases, and 9 bases separated the two germline ends. Germline V gene lookup returns CDR1 SNHLY and CDR2 FYNNEI. The CDR3 is CASRDGYSNQPQHF. In DNA form, the CDR3 reads TGTGCCAGCAGGGACGGCTATAGCAATCAGCCCCAGCATTTT.

The V gene is TRBV13, the J gene TRBJ1-4; no clear D gene. Trimming shortened V by 5 bases and J by 5 bases, and 15 bases separated the two germline ends. Per germline, CDR1 PRHDT and CDR2 FYEKMQ (reference sequence). This CDR3 contains 15 residues. CDR3 amino acids: CASSTTPDENEKLFF. In DNA, the CDR3 is TGTGCCAGCAGCACCACCCCTGACGAAAATGAAAAACTGTTTTTT.

This chain links TRBV7-6 with TRBJ2-2, with D perhaps matching TRBD1 (5 bases). Germline V gene data show CDR1 as SGHVS and CDR2 as FNYEAQ. The CDR3 runs 15 residues. With 5 bases removed from V and 1 base from J, the gap between germline ends came to 11 bases. The CDR3 loop is CASSGAGWNTGELFF. CDR3 nucleotide sequence: TGTGCCAGCAGCGGGGCAGGATGGAACACCGGGGAGCTGTTTTTT.

The chain employs TRBV21-1 and TRBJ2-2. TRBV21-1 is noted as a pseudogene. This CDR3 spans 17 amino acids. CDR3 residues: CASSKEQTWEPTGELFF. Here the CDR3 DNA reads TGTGCCAGCAGCAAGGAGCAGACCTGGGAACCCACCGGGGAGCTGTTTTTT.

The chain links TRBV5-1 to TRBJ1-1; D possibly corresponds to TRBD1 (5 bases). Per germline, CDR1 SGHRS and CDR2 YFSETQ. V gave up 1 base and J gave up 5 bases, with 12 bases separating them. This CDR3 contains 14 residues. CDR3 in amino acids: CASSLSQGKTEAFF. CDR3 DNA sequence: TGCGCCAGCAGCTTGAGTCAGGGAAAAACTGAAGCTTTCTTT.